This T cell receptor beta chain originates from a study of shared clonotypes between healthy human individuals. Study observations and caveats: Expectations were that clonotype sharing among donors would be affected by sequencing depth. Compared with clonotypes that all four donors shared, non-shared clonotypes had lower generation probabilities.

In regard to this clone: The target antigen is unknown.

This table comes from immunoSEQ multiplex PCR, and its TCRdb copy is limited to in-frame clones, with some not included. The repertoire has roughly 1,100,000 clones, 75% of them found once; the top ten carry nearly 1.5%. Adults of Caucasian background living in Nashville, Tennessee made up all donors. The clonotype originates from a man younger than 35 in good health. Input material: memory CD4+ T cells sorted from blood. The subset denotes: CD45RA-negative fraction.

DNA of the CDR3: TGTGCCAGTAGATCGTCCGGGACAGGGTCATACAATGAGCAGTTCTTC. Encoded protein: CASRSSGTGSYNEQFF. The rearrangement joins TRBV19 to TRBJ2-1, with 9 bases that match TRBD1. This CDR3 has 16 amino acids. Germline values: CDR1 LNHDA, CDR2 SQIVND (reference sequence). V lost 6 bases, J lost 4 bases, and 10 bases stayed unmatched.